This T cell receptor (beta chain) is from a study of T cell changes during pregnancy in multiple sclerosis. V gave up 4 bases and J gave up 2 bases; unmatched junction bases: 11. This CDR3 has 17 residues. From germline, CDR1 is SGHRS and CDR2 YFSETQ. Repertoires were generated with immunoSEQ multiplex PCR, while TCRdb's copy carries only in-frame clones and drops some. The repertoire holds 90,000 to 95,000 clones, with 85% to 95% as singletons. In its sample, this clone was seen many times. J is TRBJ2-1 and V is TRBV5-1, with 8 bases fitting TRBD2. The sequencing used peripheral blood, collected before pregnancy. The receptor was isolated from a female donor with multiple sclerosis, enrolled in a pregnancy study. The CDR3 sequence is CASSPTGGTGAYNEQFF. Here the CDR3 DNA reads TGCGCCAGCAGCCCCACGGGAGGGACTGGAGCCTACAATGAGCAGTTCTTC.